A selection of T cell receptor beta chains follows, all from one sample in a study of blood T cells in healthy people across ages. Each CDR3 protein is one row after TCRdb ran MiXCR on the 5' RACE reads. The sample lists around 1,900,000 distinct CDR3 sequences, about two fifths seen once, with roughly 23% in the top ten. What was sequenced was blood. These receptors all stem from a human donor in good health. CDR3s include the opening cysteine and the closing phenylalanine or tryptophan. A D gene is named only where the DNA matches it firmly. Only some rows state a clone size, as once, few, many or a class for expanded clones.

D gene,clone size,V gene,J gene,CDR3 protein,CDR3 DNA
TRBD1,few,TRBV2,TRBJ2-7,CASSEVWRRGQGLSEQYF,TGTGCCAGCAGTGAAGTATGGCGGAGGGGACAGGGATTAAGCGAGCAGTACTTC
.,few,TRBV12-3/TRBV12-4,TRBJ2-7,CASSLVGLPYF,TGTGCCAGCAGTTTAGTTGGGTTGCCGTACTTC
TRBD1,.,TRBV12-3/TRBV12-4,TRBJ2-5,CASSPLAGGLETQYF,TGTGCCAGCAGTCCCTTGGCAGGGGGCCTTGAGACCCAGTACTTC
.,.,TRBV20-1,TRBJ2-3,CSAPDYTDTQYF,TGCAGTGCCCCGGACTACACAGATACGCAGTATTTT
.,once,TRBV24-1,TRBJ2-1,CATSDPLTGQYNEQFF,TGTGCCACCAGTGATCCACTTACGGGTCAATACAATGAGCAGTTCTTC
.,many,TRBV6-1,TRBJ2-3,CASSEIAWDTQYF,TGTGCCAGCAGTGAGATAGCATGGGATACGCAGTATTTT
.,few,TRBV12-3/TRBV12-4,TRBJ2-3,CASSPRVDTQYF,TGTGCCAGCAGTCCTAGGGTAGATACGCAGTATTTT
.,few,TRBV6-1,TRBJ1-1,CASSVTDTEAFF,TGTGCCAGCAGCGTGACAGACACTGAAGCTTTCTTT
TRBD2,.,TRBV10-3,TRBJ2-1,CAIIREGENEQFF,TGTGCCATCATCAGGGAGGGCGAAAATGAGCAGTTCTTC
.,few,TRBV6-5,TRBJ2-2,CASSYSSGGAGELFF,TGTGCCAGCAGTTACTCGAGTGGGGGTGCCGGGGAGCTGTTTTTT
.,few,TRBV12-3/TRBV12-4,TRBJ1-5,CASSFGRFNQPQHF,TGTGCCAGCAGCTTCGGACGGTTCAATCAGCCCCAGCATTTT
.,.,TRBV29-1,TRBJ1-1,CSVSLIMNTEAFF,TGCAGCGTTTCCCTGATTATGAACACTGAAGCTTTCTTT
.,.,TRBV6-6,TRBJ1-4,CASIGVSTGEKLFF,TGTGCCAGCATCGGAGTATCCACAGGGGAAAAACTGTTTTTT
.,.,TRBV4-1,TRBJ2-1,CASSQEMEDEQFF,TGCGCCAGCAGCCAAGAGATGGAGGATGAGCAGTTCTTC
.,.,TRBV28,TRBJ1-2,CASSLTEPSVQFANYGYTF,TGTGCCAGCAGTTTAACGGAACCGTCGGTCCAGTTTGCTAACTATGGCTACACCTTC
.,.,TRBV29-1,TRBJ2-1,CSGSLNSNEQFF,TGCAGCGGCTCCTTGAATTCCAATGAGCAGTTCTTC
TRBD2,.,TRBV10-3,TRBJ2-1,CAISESISSGNEQFF,TGTGCCATCAGTGAGTCGATATCTAGCGGGAATGAGCAGTTCTTC
TRBD1,few,TRBV10-3,TRBJ2-7,CAISDPGQGTYEQYF,TGTGCCATCAGTGATCCGGGACAGGGTACATACGAGCAGTACTTC
.,few,TRBV29-1,TRBJ1-1,CSVEGYEGRLNTEAFF,TGCAGCGTTGAAGGGTACGAGGGCAGGCTAAACACTGAAGCTTTCTTT
.,few,TRBV6-5,TRBJ2-1,CASSYSIPTTLSEQFF,TGTGCCAGCAGTTACTCGATTCCAACAACCCTCTCTGAGCAGTTCTTC
.,.,TRBV20-1,TRBJ1-1,CSARISGGNTEAFF,TGCAGTGCTAGAATATCAGGTGGGAACACTGAAGCTTTCTTT
TRBD1,.,TRBV6-2/TRBV6-3,TRBJ1-5,CASSYSPGQGYSQHF,TGTGCCAGCAGTTACTCCCCGGGACAGGGGTATTCCCAGCATTTT
.,.,TRBV9,TRBJ1-1,CASSVVSGHTNTEAFF,TGTGCCAGCAGCGTAGTTTCGGGACATACGAACACTGAAGCTTTCTTT
.,few,TRBV4-1,TRBJ2-3,CASSQLPDTQYF,TGCGCCAGCAGCCAATTGCCAGATACGCAGTATTTT
.,.,TRBV7-3,TRBJ1-6,CASSLRVDSPLHF,TGTGCCAGCAGCTTAAGGGTGGATTCACCCCTCCACTTT
.,.,TRBV11-2,TRBJ2-4,CASSFSGGLGSKNIQYF,TGTGCCAGCAGCTTTTCCGGGGGGCTAGGATCCAAAAACATTCAGTACTTC
TRBD1,.,TRBV4-1,TRBJ1-4,CASSQGQGVATNEKLFF,TGCGCCAGCAGCCAAGGACAGGGGGTTGCAACTAATGAAAAACTGTTTTTT
.,.,TRBV20-1,TRBJ2-1,CSAPDRRVDKQFF,TGCAGTGCTCCTGACCGCAGGGTCGATAAGCAGTTCTTC
TRBD1,few,TRBV6-5,TRBJ1-2,CASTYSGTGAPGYTF,TGTGCCAGCACCTACTCCGGGACAGGGGCCCCCGGCTACACCTTC
.,.,TRBV7-9,TRBJ2-7,CASSLILLGSSYEQYF,TGTGCCAGCAGCCTAATCCTACTCGGCTCCTCCTACGAGCAGTACTTC
.,few,TRBV7-2,TRBJ2-5,CASSFSWGGETQYF,TGTGCCAGCAGCTTCTCTTGGGGTGGAGAGACCCAGTACTTC
.,.,TRBV6-4,TRBJ2-1,CASSERTNNEQFF,TGTGCCAGCAGTGAGAGGACTAATAATGAGCAGTTCTTC
TRBD2,.,TRBV2,TRBJ2-1,CASRATSGPYNEQFF,TGTGCCAGCAGAGCTACTAGCGGGCCTTACAATGAGCAGTTCTTC
TRBD2,.,TRBV7-9,TRBJ2-3,CASSSLAGYTDTQYF,TGTGCCAGCAGCTCACTAGCGGGGTACACAGATACGCAGTATTTT
.,few,TRBV4-2,TRBJ2-3,CASSLLGTLNADTQYF,TGTGCCAGCAGCCTGCTAGGGACTTTGAACGCAGATACGCAGTATTTT
TRBD2,few,TRBV7-6,TRBJ2-7,CASSLRAPSGGSHEQYF,TGTGCCAGCAGCTTGCGTGCCCCCTCGGGGGGGTCCCACGAGCAGTACTTC
TRBD2,.,TRBV7-3,TRBJ2-5,CASSRDGTSETQYF,TGTGCCAGCAGCAGGGATGGGACTAGTGAGACCCAGTACTTC
.,few,TRBV18,TRBJ2-7,CASSPGSVEQYF,TGTGCCAGCTCACCGGGCAGTGTCGAGCAGTACTTC
TRBD1,.,TRBV29-1,TRBJ2-7,CSIPQEGAGYEQYF,TGCAGCATCCCTCAAGAGGGGGCAGGGTACGAGCAGTACTTC
.,.,TRBV5-1,TRBJ2-7,CASSPKGTFLGVSYEQYF,TGCGCCAGCAGCCCTAAGGGGACATTCCTTGGAGTTTCCTACGAGCAGTACTTC
TRBD2,.,TRBV7-2,TRBJ2-2,CASRPSGGWTGELFF,TGTGCCAGCAGACCTAGCGGGGGGTGGACCGGGGAGCTGTTTTTT
TRBD2,.,TRBV6-5,TRBJ2-4,CASKPTQGGLGNIQYF,TGTGCCAGCAAGCCAACCCAGGGAGGGCTAGGTAACATTCAGTACTTC
.,.,TRBV12-5,TRBJ2-7,CASRNQGLGEQYF,TGTGCTAGTCGGAACCAGGGTCTGGGGGAGCAGTACTTC
.,.,TRBV20-1,TRBJ1-2,CSARDAPQGSQGYTF,TGCAGTGCTAGAGACGCCCCTCAGGGGTCGCAAGGCTACACCTTC
TRBD2,few,TRBV3-1,TRBJ2-3,CASRKGLALTDTQYF,TGTGCCAGCAGAAAAGGACTAGCTCTAACAGATACGCAGTATTTT
.,many,TRBV6-1,TRBJ2-1,CASSGLAYNEQFF,TGTGCCAGCAGTGGGCTAGCGTACAATGAGCAGTTCTTC
.,.,TRBV5-5,TRBJ2-2,CASSTLSGAQNTGELFF,TGTGCCAGCAGTACATTGAGTGGGGCGCAGAACACCGGGGAGCTGTTTTTT
TRBD2,.,TRBV24-1,TRBJ2-3,CATSDRRLAGGMTDTQYF,TGTGCCACCAGTGACCGACGACTAGCGGGGGGTATGACAGATACGCAGTATTTT
.,.,TRBV28,TRBJ2-5,CASSPLTRRETQYF,TGTGCCAGCAGTCCCTTGACTAGAAGAGAGACCCAGTACTTC
.,.,TRBV6-5,TRBJ2-7,CASSYRLPMAGMTYEQYF,TGTGCCAGCAGTTACAGACTCCCGATGGCGGGGATGACCTACGAGCAGTACTTC
.,.,TRBV12-3/TRBV12-4,TRBJ1-1,CASSLTGFGRMNTEAFF,TGTGCCAGCAGTTTAACGGGTTTTGGCAGGATGAACACTGAAGCTTTCTTT
.,.,TRBV20-1,TRBJ2-1,CSARVTGRAYNEQFF,TGCAGTGCTAGAGTCACGGGGCGGGCCTACAATGAGCAGTTCTTC
.,few,TRBV9,TRBJ1-1,CASSVDARLTKNTEAFF,TGTGCCAGCAGCGTAGACGCCAGACTTACAAAGAACACTGAAGCTTTCTTT
.,.,TRBV9,TRBJ2-7,CASSVGGHSSYEQYF,TGTGCCAGCAGCGTCGGGGGACACAGCTCCTACGAGCAGTACTTC
.,few,TRBV29-1,TRBJ2-3,CSASPGSVTDTQYF,TGCAGCGCCAGTCCGGGGAGTGTCACAGATACGCAGTATTTT
TRBD2,few,TRBV20-1,TRBJ2-7,CSATGRGFSYEQYF,TGCAGTGCTACCGGGCGGGGGTTTTCCTACGAGCAGTACTTC
.,.,TRBV29-1,TRBJ2-1,CSVSACLLGGEQFF,TGCAGCGTCTCGGCCTGCCTCCTAGGAGGTGAGCAGTTCTTC
.,few,TRBV4-3,TRBJ2-1,CASSQGVSGGNYNEQFF,TGCGCCAGCAGCCAAGGGGTATCAGGAGGGAACTACAATGAGCAGTTCTTC